This T cell receptor beta chain is drawn from a study of cytomegalovirus exposure and HLA in healthy donors. Study-level findings and limits: Later work associated fewer than 20,000 TCR beta sequences with HLA alleles at 0.05 false discovery rate.

The PCR was carried out with 60 Vbeta primers and 13 Jbeta primers. Sequencing was performed with immunoSEQ multiplex PCR; in TCRdb, only in-frame clones are kept and a portion is missing. The repertoire consists of under 300,000 clones, with approximately 85% occurring once and the leading ten covering about 2%. Only one count was recorded for this clone. Its antigen remains unknown. Germline values: CDR1 SQVTM, CDR2 ANQGSEA. The junction had 9 bases not matched to a gene; V was cut back by 4 bases and J by 4 bases. CDR3 length: 15 residues. The rearrangement links TRBV29-1 to TRBJ2-3; 9 bases map to TRBD2. This TCR derives from a woman aged 40-49 years in good health and CMV-seropositive. Sequencing input: PBMCs. CDR3 nucleotides: TGCAGCGTTGTCTCCCTAGCGGGATTCGCAGATACGCAGTATTTT. Amino acids: CSVVSLAGFADTQYF.